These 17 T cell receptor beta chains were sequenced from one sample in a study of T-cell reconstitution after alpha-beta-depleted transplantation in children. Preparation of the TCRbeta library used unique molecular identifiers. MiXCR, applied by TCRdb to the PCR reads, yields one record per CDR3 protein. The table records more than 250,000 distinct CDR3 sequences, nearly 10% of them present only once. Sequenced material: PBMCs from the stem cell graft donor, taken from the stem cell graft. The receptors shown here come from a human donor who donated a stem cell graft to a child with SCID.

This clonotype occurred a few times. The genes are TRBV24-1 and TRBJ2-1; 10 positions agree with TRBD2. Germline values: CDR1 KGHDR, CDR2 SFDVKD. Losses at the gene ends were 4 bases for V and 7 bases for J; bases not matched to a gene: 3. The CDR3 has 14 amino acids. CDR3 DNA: TGTGCCACCAGTGAAGCGGGGGGGATAAATGAGCAGTTCTTC. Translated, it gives CATSEAGGINEQFF.

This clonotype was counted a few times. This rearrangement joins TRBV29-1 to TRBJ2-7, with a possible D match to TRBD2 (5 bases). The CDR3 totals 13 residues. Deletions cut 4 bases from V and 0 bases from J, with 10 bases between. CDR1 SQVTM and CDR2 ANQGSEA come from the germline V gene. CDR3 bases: TGCAGCGTTGGGAGGAAAAACTCCTACGAGCAGTACTTC. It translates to CSVGRKNSYEQYF.

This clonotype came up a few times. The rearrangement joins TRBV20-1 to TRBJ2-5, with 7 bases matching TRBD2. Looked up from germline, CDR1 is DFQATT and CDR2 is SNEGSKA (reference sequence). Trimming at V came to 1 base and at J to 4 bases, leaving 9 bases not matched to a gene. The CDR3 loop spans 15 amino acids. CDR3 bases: TGCAGTGCTAGAGTGGCGGGGGAGTCTGGAGAGACCCAGTACTTC. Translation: CSARVAGESGETQYF.

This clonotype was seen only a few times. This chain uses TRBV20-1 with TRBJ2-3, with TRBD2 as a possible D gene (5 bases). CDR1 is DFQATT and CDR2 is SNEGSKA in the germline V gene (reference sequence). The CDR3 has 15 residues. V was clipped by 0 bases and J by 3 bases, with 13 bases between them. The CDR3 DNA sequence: TGCAGTGCTAGAGATTCGAGGCTAGCAACAGATACGCAGTATTTT. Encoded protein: CSARDSRLATDTQYF.

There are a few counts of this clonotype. The CDR3 DNA reads as TGTGCCAGCAGTTCCGGACAGCTCTACTCCTACGAGCAGTACTTC. Amino acid sequence: CASSSGQLYSYEQYF. The chain carries TRBV6-5 and TRBJ2-7; TRBD1 might be the D (6 bases). V lost 4 bases to trimming and J lost 0 bases, with 13 bases between them. CDR3 size: 15 residues. Germline V lookup: CDR1 MNHEY, CDR2 SVGAGI.

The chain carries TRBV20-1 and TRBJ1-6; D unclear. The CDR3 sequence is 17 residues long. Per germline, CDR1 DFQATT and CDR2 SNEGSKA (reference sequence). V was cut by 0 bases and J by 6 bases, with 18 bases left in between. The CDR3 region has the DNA TGCAGTGCTAGAGATATGGCGGGAGGCTCGGTTAATTCACCCCTCCACTTT. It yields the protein CSARDMAGGSVNSPLHF.

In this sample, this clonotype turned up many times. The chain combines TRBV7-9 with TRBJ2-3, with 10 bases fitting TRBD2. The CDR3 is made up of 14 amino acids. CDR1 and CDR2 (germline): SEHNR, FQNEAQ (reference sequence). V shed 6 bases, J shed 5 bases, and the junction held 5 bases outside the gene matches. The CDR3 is CASRQAGGQDTQYF. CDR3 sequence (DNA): TGTGCCAGCAGACAAGCGGGGGGGCAAGATACGCAGTATTTT.

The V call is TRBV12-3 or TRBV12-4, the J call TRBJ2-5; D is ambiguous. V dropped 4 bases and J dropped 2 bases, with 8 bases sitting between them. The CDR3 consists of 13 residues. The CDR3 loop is CASSSAPQETQYF. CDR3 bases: TGTGCCAGCAGTTCGGCCCCTCAAGAGACCCAGTACTTC.

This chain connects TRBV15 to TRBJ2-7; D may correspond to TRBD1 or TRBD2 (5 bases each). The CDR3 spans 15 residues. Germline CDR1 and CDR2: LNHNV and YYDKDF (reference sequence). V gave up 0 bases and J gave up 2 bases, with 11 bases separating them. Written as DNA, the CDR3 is TGTGCCACCAGCAGAGATCACGGGGCCCCCTACGAGCAGTACTTC. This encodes CATSRDHGAPYEQYF.

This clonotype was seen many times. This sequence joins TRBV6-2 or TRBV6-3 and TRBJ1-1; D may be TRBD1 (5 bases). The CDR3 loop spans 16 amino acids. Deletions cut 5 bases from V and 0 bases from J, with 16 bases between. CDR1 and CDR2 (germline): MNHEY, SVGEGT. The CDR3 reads CASSLYLGTVNTEAFF. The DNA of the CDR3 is TGTGCCAGCAGTCTCTACCTGGGGACGGTGAACACTGAAGCTTTCTTT.

The CDR3 nucleotides read TGTGCCAGCATCAGATCTACAGGGAGTTCCGGACTCGTCACTGAAGCTTTCTTT. Its protein product is CASIRSTGSSGLVTEAFF. The genes are TRBV6-1 and TRBJ1-1; a possible D gene is TRBD1 (6 bases). The V end lost 7 bases, the J end lost 4 bases, and 28 bases lay between the germline ends. The CDR3 length is 18 residues. CDR1 and CDR2 from the germline V gene are MNHNS and SASEGT.

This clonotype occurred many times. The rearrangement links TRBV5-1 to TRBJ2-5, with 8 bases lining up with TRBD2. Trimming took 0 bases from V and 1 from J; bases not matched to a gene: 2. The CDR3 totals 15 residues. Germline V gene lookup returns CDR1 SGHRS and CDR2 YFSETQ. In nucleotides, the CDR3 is TGCGCCAGCAGCTTGGAAGCGGGGGCCCAAGAGACCCAGTACTTC. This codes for CASSLEAGAQETQYF.

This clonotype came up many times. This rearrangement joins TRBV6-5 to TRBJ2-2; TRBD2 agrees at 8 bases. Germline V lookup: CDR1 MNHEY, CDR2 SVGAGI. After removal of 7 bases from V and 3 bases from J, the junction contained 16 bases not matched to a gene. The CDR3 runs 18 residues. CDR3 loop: CASTYAGSGAGYTGELFF. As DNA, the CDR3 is TGTGCCAGCACCTACGCGGGTAGCGGGGCGGGGTACACCGGGGAGCTGTTTTTT.

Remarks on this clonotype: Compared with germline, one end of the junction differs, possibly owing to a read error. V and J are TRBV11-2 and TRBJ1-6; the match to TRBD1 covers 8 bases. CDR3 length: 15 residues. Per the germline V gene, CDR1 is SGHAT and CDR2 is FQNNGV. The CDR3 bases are TGTGTCAGCAGCTTAAACCCCCAGGGGGCTACACCCCTCCACTTT. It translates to CVSSLNPQGATPLHF.

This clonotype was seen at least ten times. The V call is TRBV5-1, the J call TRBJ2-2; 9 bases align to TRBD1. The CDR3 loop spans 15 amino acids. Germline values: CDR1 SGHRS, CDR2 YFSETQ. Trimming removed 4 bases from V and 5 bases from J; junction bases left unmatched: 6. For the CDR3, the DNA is TGCGCCAGCAGCAATGGACAGGGGCGGACCGGGGAGCTGTTTTTT. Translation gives CASSNGQGRTGELFF.

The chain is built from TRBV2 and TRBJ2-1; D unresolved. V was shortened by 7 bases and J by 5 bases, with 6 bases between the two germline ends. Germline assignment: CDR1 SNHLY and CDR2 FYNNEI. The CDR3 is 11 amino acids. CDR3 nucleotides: TGTGCCAGCATCAGTAACAATGAGCAGTTCTTC. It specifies CASISNNEQFF. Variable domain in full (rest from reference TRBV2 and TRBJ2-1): EPEVTQTPSHQVTQMGQEVILRCVPISNHLYFYWYRQILGQKVEFLVSFYNNEISEKSEIFDDQFSVERPDGSNFTLKIRSTKLEDSAMYFCASISNNEQFFGPGTRLTVL.

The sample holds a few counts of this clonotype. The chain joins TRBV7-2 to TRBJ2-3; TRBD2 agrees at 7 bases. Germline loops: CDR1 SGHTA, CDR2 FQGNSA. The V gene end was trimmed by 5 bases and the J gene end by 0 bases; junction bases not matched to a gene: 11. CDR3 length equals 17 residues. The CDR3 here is CASSHAVSSGSTDTQYF. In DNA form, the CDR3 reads TGTGCCAGCAGCCATGCAGTGTCTAGCGGAAGCACAGATACGCAGTATTTT.